This T cell receptor beta chain is drawn from a study of T cell responses to AZD1222 COVID-19 vaccine. Notes on the study in general: Two doses of AZD1222 preceded a rise in Spike-specific TCR breadth and depth.

Turning to this clone: Antigen specificity is unknown.

Only in-frame clones appear in the TCRdb table, and some are missing; sequencing was by immunoSEQ multiplex PCR. The sample contains some 97,000 clones, approximately 88% of which appear only once. The sequences come from peripheral blood, collected on day 0 of AZD1222 vaccination. This clonotype was sampled from an adult in good health.

For the CDR3, the DNA is TGCAGCGTTGAAGGTGCGCGTACCCCCTACGAGCAGTACTTC. Encoded protein: CSVEGARTPYEQYF. The chain is built from TRBV29-1 and TRBJ2-7, with D uncertain. Germline CDR1 is SQVTM and CDR2 is ANQGSEA. CDR3 length: 14 amino acids. V was shortened by 1 base and J by 2 bases, with 12 bases between the two germline ends.